One and the same sample provided the 13 T cell receptor beta chains below, sequenced in a study of T cell changes during pregnancy in multiple sclerosis. Assay: immunoSEQ multiplex PCR; the TCRdb copy retains only in-frame clones and omits some. The data hold 20,000 to 25,000 clones, with about 90% observed a single time. The sample was CD8+ T cells from peripheral blood mononuclear cells, taken after pregnancy. All receptors come from a female donor with multiple sclerosis, enrolled in a pregnancy study.

V gene TRBV19 combines with J gene TRBJ1-1; 10 positions agree with TRBD1. CDR3 length: 15 amino acids. CDR1 LNHDA and CDR2 SQIVND come from the germline V gene (reference sequence). V lost 5 bases and J lost 4; bases outside the gene matches: 7. The CDR3: CASSLGTGVITEAFF. In nucleotides, the CDR3 is TGTGCCAGTAGTCTAGGGACAGGGGTGATCACTGAAGCTTTCTTT.

V gene TRBV5-1 combines with J gene TRBJ1-2; 8 nucleotides match TRBD1. V shed 4 bases, J shed 4 bases, and the junction held 6 bases outside the gene matches. This CDR3 is built from 14 residues. Germline V gene sequence: CDR1 SGHRS, CDR2 YFSETQ. The CDR3 spells CASSPRTGLYGYTF. CDR3 in DNA: TGCGCCAGCAGCCCTCGGACAGGGCTCTATGGCTACACCTTC. Using reference TRBV5-1 and TRBJ1-2 for the parts outside the CDR3, the full variable domain is KAGVTQTPRYLIKTRGQQVTLSCSPISGHRSVSWYQQTPGQGLQFLFEYFSETQRNKGNFPGRFSGRQFSNSRSEMNVSTLELGDSALYLCASSPRTGLYGYTFGSGTRLTVV.

The CDR3 protein is CASSVSSGRSGETQYF. CDR3 DNA: TGTGCCAGCAGCGTTTCTAGCGGGAGGTCAGGGGAGACCCAGTACTTC. This rearrangement joins TRBV9 to TRBJ2-5, with 11 bases aligning to TRBD2. CDR1 SGDLS and CDR2 YYNGEE come from the germline V gene. The CDR3 contains 16 residues. V shed 2 bases, J shed 5 bases, and the junction held 8 bases outside the gene matches.

J is TRBJ2-1 and V is TRBV6-4; 7 positions match TRBD2. Unmatched junction bases numbered 10, after V lost 0 bases and J lost 8 bases. Per germline, CDR1 MRHNA and CDR2 SNTAGT. This CDR3 comprises 16 residues. CDR3 coding DNA: TGTGCCAGCAGTGACTCGAGCACTAGCGAGGTGGATGAGCAGTTCTTC. Translation: CASSDSSTSEVDEQFF.

The V and J genes are TRBV5-1 and TRBJ2-5, with 10 positions matching TRBD2. TRBJ2-7 matches the DNA end more closely, so the J call is doubtful. Germline V lookup: CDR1 SGHRS, CDR2 YFSETQ. This CDR3 region has 23 residues. Here the CDR3 reads CASSFQIGVLNFLAGAPVDEQYF. Here the CDR3 DNA reads TGCGCCAGCAGCTTCCAGATTGGGGTTCTGAATTTCCTAGCGGGAGCCCCGGTTGACGAGCAGTACTTC.

Here the CDR3 reads CAWSLRAGNEQYF. The DNA for the CDR3 is TGTGCCTGGAGTCTCCGGGCGGGAAACGAGCAGTACTTC. The chain carries TRBV30 and TRBJ2-7, with D perhaps TRBD2 (6 bases). Deletions cut 2 bases from V and 5 bases from J, with 13 bases between. CDR1 is GTSNPN, CDR2 SVGIG, per germline (reference sequence). CDR3 length equals 13 residues.

This clone has a handful of counts. This rearrangement joins TRBV27 to TRBJ1-6, with D possibly TRBD1 on 6 matching bases. V lost 5 bases and J 5 bases, leaving 10 bases between the germline ends. There are 14 residues in the CDR3. Germline V CDR1 and CDR2: MNHEY, SMNVEV (reference sequence). The DNA of the CDR3 is TGTGCCAGCAGTCGGGGGGCGGATAATTCACCCCTCCACTTT. Protein: CASSRGADNSPLHF.

This chain connects TRBV18 to TRBJ1-5; 10 positions match TRBD1. Per the germline V gene, CDR1 is KGHSH and CDR2 is LQKENI. This CDR3 is 13 amino acids long. After removal of 8 bases from V and 5 bases from J, the junction contained 3 bases not matched to a gene. The CDR3 nucleotides are TGTGCCAGCCCAGACAGGGGGCATCAGCCCCAGCATTTT. This codes for CASPDRGHQPQHF.

The chain couples TRBV19 to TRBJ2-3; 7 nucleotides match TRBD2. This CDR3 spans 14 amino acids. V dropped 3 bases and J dropped 6; count of bases not matched to a gene: 6. Germline values: CDR1 LNHDA, CDR2 SQIVND (reference sequence). The CDR3 bases are TGTGCCAGTAGTATCGGGGGAGGGCCCGATACGCAGTATTTT. It yields the protein CASSIGGGPDTQYF.

The chain is built from TRBV5-6 and TRBJ2-7, with a possible D match to TRBD2 (5 bases). This CDR3 contains 19 residues. Germline loops: CDR1 SGHDT, CDR2 YYEEEE. V lost 3 bases to trimming and J lost 0 bases, with 25 bases between them. Written as DNA, the CDR3 is TGTGCCAGCAGCTCCAGCTTGGAGGAGGCTGAACACCTCTCCTACGAGCAGTACTTC. Its translation is CASSSSLEEAEHLSYEQYF.

This chain connects TRBV7-9 to TRBJ2-7, with 14 bases fitting TRBD2. The CDR3 totals 15 residues. Germline loops: CDR1 SEHNR, CDR2 FQNEAQ (reference sequence). With V trimmed by 5 bases and J by 3 bases, 3 bases remained unmatched. This CDR3 reads CASSPGTSGSYEQYF. The DNA of the CDR3 is TGTGCCAGCAGCCCCGGGACTAGCGGGAGCTACGAGCAGTACTTC.

The chain is built from TRBV10-3 and TRBJ2-3; no firm D call. Per the germline V gene, CDR1 is ENHRY and CDR2 is SYGVKD. The V end lost 8 bases, the J end lost 6 bases, and 15 bases lay between the germline ends. The CDR3 extends over 13 amino acids. CDR3 bases: TGTGCCATCCTCCAGGAAGGCATGGATACGCAGTATTTT. Translated: CAILQEGMDTQYF.

This chain joins TRBV5-4 and TRBJ1-3, with D uncertain. The germline V and J ends were trimmed by 0 bases and 4 bases, with 11 bases remaining between them. The CDR3 sequence is 15 residues long. Germline V gene sequence: CDR1 SGHNT, CDR2 YYREEE (reference sequence). The CDR3 loop is CASSLAGEAGNTIYF. The CDR3 DNA is TGTGCCAGCAGCTTGGCCGGCGAAGCGGGAAACACCATATATTTT.